The source of this T cell receptor (beta chain) is a study of early T cells in non-severe SARS-CoV-2 infection. Study context: It was bulk RNA from unsorted whole blood that was sequenced, and the chains were unpaired.

This clonotype was counted between two and nine times. As yet, its antigen is unknown. Study-wide findings and caveats: CD4 and private specificities were missed by VDJdb matching, which favored anti-spike CD8 responses.

The protocol attached unique molecular identifiers to individual cDNA molecules. One entry per CDR3 protein results from TCRdb running MiXCR on the 5' RACE reads. Altogether more than 55,000 distinct CDR3 sequences are present, 4.6% being singletons, with the ten largest covering more than 3%. CDR1 and CDR2 from the germline V gene are SGHTA and FQGNSA. V was pared by 5 bases and J by 7 bases, with 12 bases between. This CDR3 region has 12 residues. The chain uses TRBV7-2 and TRBJ2-7; the D gene is possibly TRBD1 (7 bases). The sequence derives from an adult who was a healthcare worker with PCR-confirmed SARS-CoV-2 infection or an uninfected control (not recorded which). The donor label of this sample is uncertain. Sequenced material: whole blood, taken at baseline. The CDR3 region has the DNA TGTGCCAGCAGCCCGACAGGGAGGGAGCAGTACTTC. It is translated as CASSPTGREQYF.